This passage covers 14 T cell receptor beta chains from one sample sequenced in a study of T-cell reconstitution after alpha-beta-depleted transplantation in children. The TCRbeta library incorporated unique molecular identifiers. MiXCR, run by TCRdb on the PCR reads, gives a single entry per CDR3 protein. The table shows over 550,000 distinct CDR3 sequences, with roughly a tenth occurring only once. The material was PBMCs from the stem cell graft donor, obtained from the stem cell graft. The source is a human donor who donated a stem cell graft to a child with acute myeloid leukemia.

The rearrangement joins TRBV24-1 to TRBJ2-1, with a weak D call TRBD1 (5 bases). The CDR3 spans 19 residues. Germline V gene data show CDR1 as KGHDR and CDR2 as SFDVKD. V lost 4 bases to trimming and J lost 3 bases, with 24 bases between them. DNA of the CDR3: TGTGCCACCAGTGAGACAGTTGGGATCACCAAACCCCACTACAATGAGCAGTTCTTC. It yields the protein CATSETVGITKPHYNEQFF.

This clonotype was observed many times. The rearrangement links TRBV27 to TRBJ1-1; D not certain. Deletions cut 4 bases from V and 0 bases from J, with 6 bases between. Germline lookup yields CDR1 MNHEY and CDR2 SMNVEV (reference sequence). The CDR3 extends over 13 amino acids. This CDR3 reads CASSWALNTEAFF. The DNA of the CDR3 is TGTGCCAGCAGTTGGGCTTTGAACACTGAAGCTTTCTTT.

This clonotype has a handful of counts. This CDR3 is CASSNGTSGSPPHSEQFF. Written as DNA, the CDR3 is TGTGCCAGCAGTAACGGGACTAGCGGGAGTCCTCCTCATTCGGAGCAGTTCTTC. The chain couples TRBV6-2 or TRBV6-3 to TRBJ2-1; 14 nucleotides line up with TRBD2. The V segment lost 5 bases and the J segment 10 bases; nucleotides outside the gene matches: 16. The germline gives CDR1 MNHEY, CDR2 SVGEGT. The CDR3 runs 18 residues.

The CDR3 DNA is TGCGCCAGCAGCTTGGCCCCCGGGACAGCCCAAGAGACCCAGTACTTC. Its translation: CASSLAPGTAQETQYF. The rearrangement joins TRBV5-1 to TRBJ2-5, with TRBD1 identical over 7 bases. Unmatched junction bases numbered 6, after V lost 0 bases and J lost 1 base. The CDR3 contains 16 residues. Germline V CDR1 and CDR2: SGHRS, YFSETQ.

This clonotype turned up a few times. Here the CDR3 DNA reads TGTGCCATCAGTGAGTCGAGTACAGGCTTAAACATTCAGTACTTC. Its protein is CAISESSTGLNIQYF. This chain links TRBV10-3 with TRBJ2-4; D perhaps matches TRBD1 (5 bases). V gave up 0 bases and J gave up 6 bases, with 12 bases separating them. Germline-derived CDR1 and CDR2 are ENHRY and SYGVKD. The CDR3 totals 15 residues.

This clonotype was seen a few times. This chain links TRBV19 with TRBJ1-1, with a tentative D call TRBD1 (6 bases). The CDR3 has 11 amino acids. Germline V gives CDR1 LNHDA, CDR2 SQIVND (reference sequence). Trimming cost V 6 bases and J 8 bases, with 10 bases left between them. The CDR3 region is CASRMGQEAFF. DNA for the CDR3: TGTGCCAGTAGAATGGGACAAGAAGCTTTCTTT.

The table lists this clonotype with many counts. The V gene is TRBV12-3 or TRBV12-4, the J gene TRBJ2-7; no definite D call. CDR3 length: 14 residues. The V end lost 1 base, the J end lost 1 base, and 8 bases lay between the germline ends. The chain's CDR3 is CASSLGDGSYEQYF. In nucleotides, the CDR3 is TGTGCCAGCAGTTTAGGCGACGGATCCTACGAGCAGTACTTC.

This clonotype was seen at least ten times. The chain combines TRBV29-1 with TRBJ2-1; D gene ambiguous. V was trimmed by 7 bases and J by 4 bases, leaving 20 bases between them. In germline, CDR1 is SQVTM, CDR2 ANQGSEA. This CDR3 has 15 residues. The DNA for the CDR3 is TGCAGCGCCCCGTCCCCTTTCGGCGGTTACAATGAGCAGTTCTTC. Translated, it gives CSAPSPFGGYNEQFF.

The rearrangement joins TRBV6-1 to TRBJ2-3, with no clear D. The germline CDR1 and CDR2 sequences are MNHNS and SASEGT. The CDR3 has 14 amino acids. Trimming cost V 6 bases and J 2 bases, with 12 bases left between them. The CDR3 nucleotides read TGTGCCAGCAGGGTCAGCTTGACCACAGATACGCAGTATTTT. Its protein product is CASRVSLTTDTQYF.

This clonotype showed up just a few times. The chain uses TRBV20-1 and TRBJ2-7; no firm D call. The germline gives CDR1 DFQATT, CDR2 SNEGSKA (reference sequence). The CDR3 contains 14 residues. V shed 1 base and J shed 3 bases, with 13 bases lying between them. CDR3 protein: CSARARASNYEQYF. DNA for the CDR3: TGCAGTGCTAGAGCCCGGGCATCCAACTACGAGCAGTACTTC.

This chain uses TRBV20-1 with TRBJ1-4; tentatively, D is TRBD1 (5 bases). This CDR3 spans 14 amino acids. Germline lookup yields CDR1 DFQATT and CDR2 SNEGSKA (reference sequence). Trimming took off 6 bases at V and 5 bases at J, with 16 bases between the two ends. The CDR3 DNA reads TGCAGTGCCCGGTTCGGGACCCGGAATGAAAAACTGTTTTTT. Amino acid sequence: CSARFGTRNEKLFF.

V gene TRBV7-8 combines with J gene TRBJ2-1; no firm D call. The germline V gene has CDR1 SGHVS and CDR2 FQNEAQ. V was cut by 2 bases and J by 2 bases, with 16 bases left in between. CDR3 size: 17 residues. CDR3 in DNA: TGTGCCAGCAGCTTAAGGCCCGCGTTCGGCGCCTACAATGAGCAGTTCTTC. Protein: CASSLRPAFGAYNEQFF.

The chain couples TRBV7-9 to TRBJ2-2, with TRBD2 as a possible D gene (7 bases). Germline-derived CDR1 and CDR2 are SEHNR and FQNEAQ (reference sequence). The CDR3 runs 16 residues. The V end lost 5 bases, the J end lost 7 bases, and 20 bases lay between the germline ends. The CDR3 DNA reads TGTGCCAGCAGCGTTACTAGCGAAAGGGGGATCGGGGAGCTGTTTTTT. Translation gives CASSVTSERGIGELFF.

This clonotype was counted ten times or more. The genes are TRBV15 and TRBJ2-5; D is unclear. Germline V gives CDR1 LNHNV, CDR2 YYDKDF (reference sequence). CDR3 length: 15 residues. Trimming shortened V by 0 bases and J by 5 bases, and 13 bases separated the two germline ends. The CDR3 reads CATSRDRPGRETQYF. For the CDR3, the DNA is TGTGCCACCAGCAGAGATAGGCCTGGTCGGGAGACCCAGTACTTC.